This is a list of T cell receptor beta chains from one sample in a study of T cell changes during pregnancy in multiple sclerosis. Sequenced by immunoSEQ multiplex PCR; TCRdb stores in-frame clones only, minus some. The sample includes 34,000 or so clones, about nine tenths of them seen just once. Sequencing was performed on CD8+ T cells from peripheral blood mononuclear cells, taken before pregnancy. The receptors stem from a female donor with multiple sclerosis, enrolled in a pregnancy study. Each CDR3 is given with its conserved first and last residue. The D gene is left open where the match is weak. Part of the rows lack a size; the others show once, few, many or a class for expanded clones.

cdr3_aa: CSVENRGGYTF
cdr3_length: 11
clone_size: NA
j_call: TRBJ1-2
v_call: TRBV29-1
d_call: TRBD1

cdr3_aa: CASSPGGGNTEAFF
cdr3_length: 14
clone_size: NA
j_call: TRBJ1-1
v_call: TRBV18
d_call: NA

cdr3_aa: CASSPRQSMYGYTF
cdr3_length: 14
clone_size: few
j_call: TRBJ1-2
v_call: TRBV5-4
d_call: NA

cdr3_aa: CASSEYTETLHRYEQYF
cdr3_length: 17
clone_size: NA
j_call: TRBJ2-7
v_call: TRBV25-1
d_call: NA

cdr3_aa: CASSLVWDSDTGELFF
cdr3_length: 16
clone_size: NA
j_call: TRBJ2-2
v_call: TRBV7-8
d_call: TRBD1

cdr3_aa: CASSLPGGTEAFF
cdr3_length: 13
clone_size: NA
j_call: TRBJ1-1
v_call: TRBV14
d_call: NA

cdr3_aa: CASSQEGVSYNEQFF
cdr3_length: 15
clone_size: NA
j_call: TRBJ2-1
v_call: TRBV4-1
d_call: NA

cdr3_aa: CASSPDNRDNEQFF
cdr3_length: 14
clone_size: NA
j_call: TRBJ2-1
v_call: TRBV7-9
d_call: NA

cdr3_aa: CASSLEHPTSTNYGYTF
cdr3_length: 17
clone_size: NA
j_call: TRBJ1-2
v_call: TRBV11-3
d_call: NA

cdr3_aa: CASSIGDGEQFF
cdr3_length: 12
clone_size: NA
j_call: TRBJ2-1
v_call: TRBV5-1
d_call: NA

cdr3_aa: CASSLLSAGGNEQYF
cdr3_length: 15
clone_size: NA
j_call: TRBJ2-7
v_call: TRBV27
d_call: TRBD1

cdr3_aa: CASSVGRTGGSGELFF
cdr3_length: 16
clone_size: once
j_call: TRBJ2-2
v_call: TRBV9
d_call: TRBD1

cdr3_aa: CASSLTRVYSGNTIYF
cdr3_length: 16
clone_size: NA
j_call: TRBJ1-3
v_call: TRBV13
d_call: NA

cdr3_aa: CASGEGGGGIFYEKLFF
cdr3_length: 17
clone_size: NA
j_call: TRBJ1-4
v_call: TRBV6-1
d_call: TRBD1

cdr3_aa: CASSKVARRADTQYF
cdr3_length: 15
clone_size: NA
j_call: TRBJ2-3
v_call: TRBV21-1
d_call: NA

cdr3_aa: CASSWGGTGSQPQHF
cdr3_length: 15
clone_size: NA
j_call: TRBJ1-5
v_call: TRBV5-8
d_call: TRBD1

cdr3_aa: CASSIAGGDYNEQFF
cdr3_length: 15
clone_size: NA
j_call: TRBJ2-1
v_call: TRBV27
d_call: TRBD2

cdr3_aa: CAWSLAGLAGAHEQFF
cdr3_length: 16
clone_size: NA
j_call: TRBJ2-1
v_call: TRBV30
d_call: TRBD2

cdr3_aa: CASRDTGDVETQYF
cdr3_length: 14
clone_size: NA
j_call: TRBJ2-5
v_call: TRBV19
d_call: NA

cdr3_aa: CATHRENTGELFF
cdr3_length: 13
clone_size: NA
j_call: TRBJ2-2
v_call: TRBV6-1
d_call: NA

cdr3_aa: CASTSGERYNSPLHF
cdr3_length: 15
clone_size: NA
j_call: TRBJ1-6
v_call: TRBV27
d_call: NA

cdr3_aa: CASSTKSSGNTIYF
cdr3_length: 14
clone_size: NA
j_call: TRBJ1-3
v_call: TRBV6-5
d_call: NA

cdr3_aa: CASSLASGYTF
cdr3_length: 11
clone_size: NA
j_call: TRBJ1-2
v_call: TRBV13
d_call: NA

cdr3_aa: CAWSDGGGSSYNEQFF
cdr3_length: 16
clone_size: NA
j_call: TRBJ2-1
v_call: TRBV30
d_call: NA

cdr3_aa: CAIQTGNNEQFF
cdr3_length: 12
clone_size: NA
j_call: TRBJ2-1
v_call: TRBV7-9
d_call: NA

cdr3_aa: CASSPTGGNQPQHF
cdr3_length: 14
clone_size: NA
j_call: TRBJ1-5
v_call: TRBV7-9
d_call: TRBD1

cdr3_aa: CASSPGQGTPHREQYF
cdr3_length: 16
clone_size: NA
j_call: TRBJ2-7
v_call: TRBV7-9
d_call: TRBD1

cdr3_aa: CASSQVLAGVNTGELFF
cdr3_length: 17
clone_size: NA
j_call: TRBJ2-2
v_call: TRBV4-3
d_call: TRBD2

cdr3_aa: CASSDTSLGEQFF
cdr3_length: 13
clone_size: once
j_call: TRBJ2-1
v_call: TRBV14
d_call: NA

cdr3_aa: CASNDGGTEAFF
cdr3_length: 12
clone_size: NA
j_call: TRBJ1-1
v_call: TRBV27
d_call: NA

cdr3_aa: CASSPLANLYNEQFF
cdr3_length: 15
clone_size: NA
j_call: TRBJ2-1
v_call: TRBV5-6
d_call: TRBD2

cdr3_aa: CASSLDRGQYNEQFF
cdr3_length: 15
clone_size: NA
j_call: TRBJ2-1
v_call: TRBV11-3
d_call: NA

cdr3_aa: CASRRNGQGNTEAFF
cdr3_length: 15
clone_size: NA
j_call: TRBJ1-1
v_call: TRBV19
d_call: TRBD1

cdr3_aa: CASRELSNTEAFF
cdr3_length: 13
clone_size: few
j_call: TRBJ1-1
v_call: TRBV12-5
d_call: NA

cdr3_aa: CASSIAEGGDTEAFF
cdr3_length: 15
clone_size: NA
j_call: TRBJ1-1
v_call: TRBV19
d_call: NA

cdr3_aa: CASSLSRETNEKLFF
cdr3_length: 15
clone_size: NA
j_call: TRBJ1-4
v_call: TRBV7-9
d_call: NA

cdr3_aa: CASSYATSGTTYEQYF
cdr3_length: 16
clone_size: once
j_call: TRBJ2-7
v_call: TRBV6-5
d_call: TRBD2

cdr3_aa: CASSLPGRELFF
cdr3_length: 12
clone_size: NA
j_call: TRBJ1-4
v_call: TRBV9
d_call: NA

cdr3_aa: CASSLSPRAYGYTF
cdr3_length: 14
clone_size: once
j_call: TRBJ1-2
v_call: TRBV27
d_call: NA

cdr3_aa: CASSLGGLNTEAFF
cdr3_length: 14
clone_size: NA
j_call: TRBJ1-1
v_call: TRBV5-1
d_call: NA

cdr3_aa: CASSKRTGTSSTDTQYF
cdr3_length: 17
clone_size: NA
j_call: TRBJ2-3
v_call: TRBV7-9
d_call: NA

cdr3_aa: CASSEETSGSSYEQYF
cdr3_length: 16
clone_size: NA
j_call: TRBJ2-7
v_call: TRBV6-1
d_call: TRBD2

cdr3_aa: CASSQGGTSGPQGETQYF
cdr3_length: 18
clone_size: NA
j_call: TRBJ2-5
v_call: TRBV4-1
d_call: TRBD2